The 22 T cell receptor beta chains in this list originate from one sample, sequenced in a study of radiation and T cells in renal cell carcinoma (dated by TCRdb to 2020 to 2022). The method behind the library was the immunoSEQ multiplex PCR assay. TCRdb limited this immuneACCESS table to in-frame rearrangements with V and J called. A share of clones is missing; checked studies link under half to unresolved V genes, and the rest is unexplained. The sample data list 90,000 to 100,000 clones, and approximately 80% of these were observed just once. About 7.2% of the sample is in the top ten clones. What the time point label conveys for this sample: blood 4 weeks post-SBRT, at nephrectomy. The treatment or condition label corresponds to: 15 Gy SBRT to primary tumor, nephrectomy 4 weeks later. The input for sequencing was blood, taken from a patient whose treatment included radiotherapy and nephrectomy. These receptors all come from a man aged 55 to 69 with renal cell carcinoma.

J is TRBJ1-1 and V is TRBV19; D may be TRBD1 (5 bases). Germline lookup yields CDR1 LNHDA and CDR2 SQIVND (reference sequence). The V gene lost 9 bases and the J gene lost 5 bases, with 10 bases spanning the gap. The CDR3 runs 11 residues. The CDR3 region is CASGARTEAFF. The CDR3 nucleotides read TGTGCCAGCGGGGCCAGAACTGAAGCTTTCTTT.

The rearrangement links TRBV10-1 to TRBJ2-7; 7 bases are shared with TRBD1. Germline V gene sequence: CDR1 WNHNN, CDR2 SYGVQD (reference sequence). CDR3 length: 15 amino acids. The V gene end was trimmed by 3 bases and the J gene end by 4 bases; junction bases not matched to a gene: 9. The CDR3 spells CASSDSLRGSYEQYF. Here the CDR3 DNA reads TGCGCCAGCAGTGACTCTCTCAGGGGGTCTTACGAGCAGTACTTC.

This clone has only one observation. This sequence joins TRBV20-1 and TRBJ2-5; no reliable D call. Germline assignment: CDR1 DFQATT and CDR2 SNEGSKA (reference sequence). The CDR3 covers 10 residues. Trimming shortened V by 5 bases and J by 5 bases, and 6 bases separated the two germline ends. The CDR3 is CSALRETQYF. The CDR3 DNA sequence: TGCAGTGCTTTACGGGAGACCCAGTACTTC.

A few counts support this clone. This sequence joins TRBV25-1 and TRBJ1-1; D possibly corresponds to TRBD1 (5 bases). Looked up from germline, CDR1 is MGHDK and CDR2 is SYGVNS. The CDR3 covers 11 residues. V dropped 2 bases and J dropped 11 bases, with 9 bases sitting between them. CDR3 bases: TGTGCCAGCAGTGAAGGGACCCGGGCTTTCTTT. Its translation is CASSEGTRAFF.

This clone was observed a handful of times. J is TRBJ1-4 and V is TRBV7-9; tentative D call: TRBD1 (6 bases). V lost 5 bases, J lost 8 bases, and 18 bases lay in between. The CDR3 is 15 amino acids. The germline CDR1 and CDR2 sequences are SEHNR and FQNEAQ (reference sequence). CDR3 coding DNA: TGTGCCAGCAGCAATAGACCAGGGGAAGGGGAAAAACTGTTTTTT. Translating it yields CASSNRPGEGEKLFF.

Concerning this clone itself: The same CDR3 can be traced to other DNA sequences in this sample. This chain joins TRBV19 and TRBJ2-7; D tentatively reads TRBD1 or TRBD2 (5 bases each). From germline, CDR1 is LNHDA and CDR2 SQIVND (reference sequence). The CDR3 contains 13 residues. The germline V and J ends were trimmed by 5 bases and 3 bases, with 11 bases remaining between them. CDR3 residues: CASSGTSGYEQYF. CDR3 coding DNA: TGTGCCAGTAGTGGGACGTCTGGCTACGAGCAGTACTTC. Complete variable domain (other parts from reference TRBV19 and TRBJ2-7): DGGITQSPKYLFRKEGQNVTLSCEQNLNHDAMYWYRQDPGQGLRLIYYSQIVNDFQKGDIAEGYSVSREKKESFPLTVTSAQKNPTAFYLCASSGTSGYEQYFGPGTRLTVT.

This sequence joins TRBV4-1 and TRBJ1-4, with unresolved D. In germline, CDR1 is MGHRA, CDR2 YSYEKL. There are 17 residues in the CDR3. Deletions cut 3 bases from V and 8 bases from J, with 22 bases between. In nucleotides, the CDR3 is TGCGCCAGCAGCCAGTCGTGGGGAGGGTCGCCGGCGGAAAAACTGTTTTTT. Translation: CASSQSWGGSPAEKLFF.

The CDR3: CASSGGASGATDTQYF. The CDR3 DNA follows: TGTGCCAGCAGTGGGGGGGCTAGCGGGGCCACAGATACGCAGTATTTT. This rearrangement joins TRBV2 to TRBJ2-3; 9 bases map to TRBD2. V gave up 4 bases and J gave up 2 bases; unmatched junction bases: 7. The CDR3 spans 16 residues. Looked up from germline, CDR1 is SNHLY and CDR2 is FYNNEI.

The chain couples TRBV7-8 to TRBJ1-3; TRBD1 is a possible D gene (5 bases). Germline lookup yields CDR1 SGHVS and CDR2 FQNEAQ. Trimming pared 4 bases from V and 6 bases from J, leaving 10 bases between. The CDR3 spans 13 residues. The CDR3, as DNA: TGTGCCAGCAGCTACGGGGGTGAAAACACCATATATTTT. Translation: CASSYGGENTIYF. Full variable domain (rest looked up from reference TRBV7-8 and TRBJ1-3): GAGVSQSPRYKVAKRGQDVALRCDPISGHVSLFWYQQALGQGPEFLTYFQNEAQLDKSGLPSDRFFAERPEGSVSTLKIQRTQQEDSAVYLCASSYGGENTIYFGEGSWLTVV.

The rearrangement joins TRBV6-1 to TRBJ1-2, with D unclear. V lost 7 bases to trimming and J lost 4 bases, with 10 bases between them. The CDR3 spans 12 residues. Germline V CDR1 and CDR2: MNHNS, SASEGT. This CDR3 reads CASTAISYGYTF. DNA of the CDR3: TGTGCCAGCACCGCTATTTCCTATGGCTACACCTTC.

The rearrangement links TRBV28 to TRBJ2-7, with 8 bases matching TRBD2. Germline CDR1 MDHEN, CDR2 SYDVKM. This CDR3 comprises 18 residues. Trimming cost V 4 bases and J 4 bases; bases outside gene matches: 18. The CDR3 coding sequence is TGTGCCAGCAGTTCTCGACGGGAGGGATACGGGGCCAGGTACGAGCAGTACTTC. Its translation is CASSSRREGYGARYEQYF.

This rearrangement joins TRBV7-2 to TRBJ1-2; 8 positions agree with TRBD1. The CDR3 is made up of 16 amino acids. The junction had 8 bases not matched to a gene; V was cut back by 1 base and J by 4 bases. Looked up from germline, CDR1 is SGHTA and CDR2 is FQGNSA. CDR3: CASSLDLGRGLYGYTF. CDR3 DNA sequence: TGTGCCAGCAGCTTAGATCTTGGCAGGGGGCTCTATGGCTACACCTTC.

The chain carries TRBV5-1 and TRBJ2-4; tentatively, D is TRBD1 (8 bases). The CDR3 is 18 residues long. The germline V and J ends were trimmed by 3 bases and 9 bases, with 28 bases remaining between them. The V gene's germline CDR1 is SGHRS and CDR2 YFSETQ. The CDR3 DNA reads as TGCGCCAGCAGCTCAGGGGGCACGTTAGCGGGCTCGGGTAGCATTCAGTACTTC. As protein: CASSSGGTLAGSGSIQYF.

The rearrangement uses TRBV6-5 and TRBJ1-5, with 9 bases matching TRBD1. Germline loops: CDR1 MNHEY, CDR2 SVGAGI. V gave up 0 bases and J gave up 9 bases; unmatched junction bases: 9. The CDR3 has 16 amino acids. For the CDR3, the DNA is TGTGCCAGCAGTTACTCTATTCCGGGACAGGGAGCGCCCCAGCATTTT. It is translated as CASSYSIPGQGAPQHF.

The V and J genes are TRBV7-9 and TRBJ2-1; D not resolved. Germline V gives CDR1 SEHNR, CDR2 FQNEAQ (reference sequence). Trimming shortened V by 2 bases and J by 0 bases, and 8 bases separated the two germline ends. CDR3 length: 15 residues. Here the CDR3 DNA reads TGTGCCAGCAGCTTAACCCACAGCTCCTACAATGAGCAGTTCTTC. This codes for CASSLTHSSYNEQFF.

V gene TRBV9 combines with J gene TRBJ1-2; TRBD1 might be the D (5 bases). Looked up from germline, CDR1 is SGDLS and CDR2 is YYNGEE. This CDR3 has 13 amino acids. With 3 bases removed from V and 8 bases from J, the gap between germline ends came to 14 bases. The CDR3 sequence: CASSDTPGFGYTF. The CDR3 nucleotides are TGTGCCAGCAGCGATACCCCAGGGTTCGGCTACACCTTC.

The chain recombines TRBV7-9 with TRBJ1-3; 10 bases line up with TRBD1. Unmatched junction bases numbered 1, after V lost 0 bases and J lost 2 bases. Germline CDR1 is SEHNR and CDR2 is FQNEAQ (reference sequence). The CDR3 length is 16 residues. This CDR3 reads CASSLAGTGAGNTIYF. Written as DNA, the CDR3 is TGTGCCAGCAGCTTAGCTGGGACAGGGGCTGGAAACACCATATATTTT.

The table lists this clone with a few counts. The J gene is TRBJ1-2, the V gene TRBV28, with D tentatively TRBD1 (6 bases). Germline V gene lookup returns CDR1 MDHEN and CDR2 SYDVKM. This CDR3 has 15 residues. The V gene lost 4 bases and the J gene lost 2 bases, with 14 bases spanning the gap. The CDR3 region has the DNA TGTGCCAGCAGTTCCCGGCGGGGGCGCAACTATGGCTACACCTTC. This sequence encodes CASSSRRGRNYGYTF.

The J gene is TRBJ1-3, the V gene TRBV23-1; D is possibly TRBD1 (6 bases). TRBV23-1 is designated an ORF whose function remains uncertain. The CDR3 sequence is 17 residues long. V was clipped by 7 bases and J by 0 bases, with 19 bases between them. The CDR3 is CASTYGGQGPSGNTIYF. The CDR3 region has the DNA TGCGCCAGCACCTACGGAGGGCAGGGGCCCTCTGGAAACACCATATATTTT.

The chain employs TRBV15 and TRBJ2-7; no reliable D call. The V and J ends lost 7 bases and 4 bases respectively, with 14 bases between them. This CDR3 contains 13 residues. The germline gives CDR1 LNHNV, CDR2 YYDKDF (reference sequence). DNA for the CDR3: TGTGCCACCATCTCCCTCGCGGCTTACGAGCAGTACTTC. This encodes CATISLAAYEQYF. The whole variable domain, filled in from reference TRBV15 and TRBJ2-7, reads DAMVIQNPRYQVTQFGKPVTLSCSQTLNHNVMYWYQQKSSQAPKLLFHYYDKDFNNEADTPDNFQSRRPNTSFCFLDIRSPGLGDTAMYLCATISLAAYEQYFGPGTRLTVT.

This chain connects TRBV7-9 to TRBJ2-7; unclear D gene. Trimming removed 5 bases from V and 2 bases from J, with 16 bases in between. CDR3 length equals 15 residues. From germline, CDR1 is SEHNR and CDR2 FQNEAQ (reference sequence). The DNA of the CDR3 is TGTGCCAGCAGCCGGCCGGGCCCCACAGCCTACGAGCAGTACTTC. Translating gives CASSRPGPTAYEQYF.

This chain uses TRBV28 with TRBJ2-7; D is undetermined. CDR1 MDHEN and CDR2 SYDVKM come from the germline V gene. V shed 5 bases and J shed 0 bases, with 23 bases lying between them. The CDR3 has 18 residues. The CDR3 region has the DNA TGTGCCAGCAGTCAACAATATCCGAATGCATTTTACTCCTACGAGCAGTACTTC. As protein: CASSQQYPNAFYSYEQYF.